One and the same sample provided the 15 T cell receptor beta chains below, sequenced in a study of blood T cell repertoires in COVID-19. Assay: immunoSEQ multiplex PCR; the TCRdb copy retains only in-frame clones and omits some. The table lists about 330,000 clones, less than 90% of them singletons, with approximately 0.99% in the top ten. The specimen sequenced was PBMCs or T cells enriched from blood (not recorded which). All receptors come from a woman in her 30s who had recovered from COVID-19.

V and J are TRBV7-2 and TRBJ2-2; the match to TRBD1 covers 12 bases. The V gene end was trimmed by 3 bases and the J gene end by 5 bases; junction bases not matched to a gene: 4. Germline assignment: CDR1 SGHTA and CDR2 FQGNSA. The CDR3 runs to 16 residues. This chain's CDR3 is CASSLGQGAWTGELFF. The CDR3 DNA reads as TGTGCCAGCAGCTTGGGACAGGGGGCATGGACCGGGGAGCTGTTTTTT.

The chain combines TRBV7-9 with TRBJ1-1, with 9 bases identical to TRBD1. The ends lost 4 bases at V and 8 bases at J; junction bases unmatched: 11. Germline CDR1 SEHNR, CDR2 FQNEAQ (reference sequence). The CDR3 runs 15 residues. DNA of the CDR3: TGTGCCAGCAGCTATACAACAGGGGGCGGGACAGAAGCTTTCTTT. It specifies CASSYTTGGGTEAFF.

The V gene is TRBV6-1, the J gene TRBJ1-6; the D gene is possibly TRBD1 (5 bases). The CDR3 sequence is 14 residues long. Germline loops: CDR1 MNHNS, CDR2 SASEGT. V was cut by 1 base and J by 10 bases, with 11 bases left in between. CDR3 sequence reads: CASSEGRTRSPLHF. The CDR3 DNA follows: TGTGCCAGCAGTGAAGGAAGGACAAGGTCACCCCTCCACTTT.

J is TRBJ2-3 and V is TRBV6-2 or TRBV6-3; D uncertain. The V end lost 5 bases, the J end lost 0 bases, and 12 bases lay between the germline ends. The germline V gene encodes CDR1 MNHEY and CDR2 SVGEGT. The CDR3 loop spans 15 amino acids. This CDR3 is CASSKQRVSTDTQYF. The CDR3 DNA reads TGTGCCAGCAGTAAACAGAGAGTGAGCACAGATACGCAGTATTTT.

This sequence joins TRBV15 and TRBJ1-5; 7 bases align to TRBD1. Germline CDR1 reads LNHNV; CDR2 reads YYDKDF (reference sequence). V trimming: 0 bases; J trimming: 13 bases; junction bases outside the gene matches: 9. There are 14 residues in the CDR3. DNA for the CDR3: TGTGCCACCAGCAGAGAAGAGACAGGGCGTTCTCAGCATTTT. Translation: CATSREETGRSQHF.

As regards this clone: The DNA is left out, because the CDR3 cannot be placed on it with certainty; the CDR3 is given as TCRdb lists it. The rearrangement joins TRBV21-1 to TRBJ1-3. TRBV21-1 is marked as a pseudogene. Both ends counted, the CDR3 spans 13 residues. This CDR3 is CASTDWARGTIYF.

The chain joins TRBV15 to TRBJ1-3; 8 bases fit TRBD1. The V gene's germline CDR1 is LNHNV and CDR2 YYDKDF (reference sequence). With 5 bases clipped from V and 8 bases from J, the junction kept 11 bases outside the gene matches. The CDR3 is made up of 15 amino acids. CDR3 nucleotide sequence: TGTGCCACCAGCCCCCGGACAGGGCTTGCGGACACCATATATTTT. Translated: CATSPRTGLADTIYF.

The rearrangement links TRBV7-9 to TRBJ1-1; 8 nucleotides line up with TRBD1. V lost 5 bases to trimming and J lost 5 bases; unmatched junction nucleotides: 7. The CDR3 totals 14 residues. Germline-derived CDR1 and CDR2 are SEHNR and FQNEAQ (reference sequence). CDR3 sequence (DNA): TGTGCCAGCAGCACAGGGGGAGGGCAGACTGAAGCTTTCTTT. Its protein is CASSTGGGQTEAFF.

The V and J genes are TRBV3-1 (or the pseudogene TRBV3-2) and TRBJ1-2, with 7 bases lining up with TRBD1. Looked up from germline, CDR1 is LGHDT and CDR2 is YNNKEL (reference sequence). The ends lost 4 bases at V and 4 bases at J; junction bases unmatched: 9. The CDR3 has 15 residues. In DNA, the CDR3 is TGTGCCAGCAGCCTACAGGGGAGCGGCCCCTATGGCTACACCTTC. The encoded protein is CASSLQGSGPYGYTF.

CDR3 region: CASSLERGAITDTQYF. The DNA of the CDR3 is TGCGCCAGCAGCCTTGAACGGGGGGCCATCACAGATACGCAGTATTTT. This sequence joins TRBV4-3 and TRBJ2-3; D might be TRBD2 (7 bases). The CDR3 length is 16 residues. Germline CDR1 and CDR2: LGHNA and YSLEER. Trimming stripped 4 bases from V and 2 bases from J, with 16 bases between.

The chain uses TRBV18 and TRBJ2-7, with 9 positions matching TRBD2. The V gene's germline CDR1 is KGHSH and CDR2 LQKENI. This CDR3 is built from 17 residues. The V and J ends lost 0 bases and 3 bases, in that order; junction bases with no gene match: 9. The CDR3 reads CASSPPVQRAGGYEQYF. CDR3 nucleotide sequence: TGTGCCAGCTCACCACCTGTGCAAAGAGCGGGGGGCTACGAGCAGTACTTC.

This chain joins TRBV30 and TRBJ1-6; 7 nucleotides align to TRBD1. The CDR3 contains 13 residues. CDR1 GTSNPN and CDR2 SVGIG come from the germline V gene (reference sequence). V dropped 7 bases and J dropped 9; count of bases not matched to a gene: 9. The CDR3 nucleotides read TGTGCCTCAAACAGGGGCCCGGGTTCACCCCTCCACTTT. It is translated as CASNRGPGSPLHF.

V is TRBV5-1 and J is TRBJ2-2, with a weak D call TRBD1 (5 bases). V was cut by 0 bases and J by 4 bases, with 13 bases left in between. Germline CDR1 reads SGHRS; CDR2 reads YFSETQ. This CDR3 is built from 16 residues. DNA for the CDR3: TGCGCCAGCAGCTTGGAGGGGTCTCTGTCCACCGGGGAGCTGTTTTTT. Translating gives CASSLEGSLSTGELFF.

The chain recombines TRBV27 with TRBJ1-2; 9 bases map to TRBD1. Germline loops: CDR1 MNHEY, CDR2 SMNVEV (reference sequence). Losses at the gene ends were 5 bases for V and 8 bases for J; bases not matched to a gene: 12. CDR3 length: 15 amino acids. The CDR3 region is CASSARTGVDDGYTF. CDR3 in DNA: TGTGCCAGCAGTGCTCGGACAGGGGTGGATGACGGCTACACCTTC.

The V gene is TRBV4-3, the J gene TRBJ2-1; a possible D gene is TRBD1 (5 bases). The V gene lost 0 bases and the J gene lost 8 bases, with 11 bases spanning the gap. The CDR3 has 14 residues. CDR1 LGHNA and CDR2 YSLEER come from the germline V gene. The CDR3 protein is CASSQDAREDEQFF. DNA for the CDR3: TGCGCCAGCAGCCAAGATGCCAGGGAAGATGAGCAGTTCTTC.